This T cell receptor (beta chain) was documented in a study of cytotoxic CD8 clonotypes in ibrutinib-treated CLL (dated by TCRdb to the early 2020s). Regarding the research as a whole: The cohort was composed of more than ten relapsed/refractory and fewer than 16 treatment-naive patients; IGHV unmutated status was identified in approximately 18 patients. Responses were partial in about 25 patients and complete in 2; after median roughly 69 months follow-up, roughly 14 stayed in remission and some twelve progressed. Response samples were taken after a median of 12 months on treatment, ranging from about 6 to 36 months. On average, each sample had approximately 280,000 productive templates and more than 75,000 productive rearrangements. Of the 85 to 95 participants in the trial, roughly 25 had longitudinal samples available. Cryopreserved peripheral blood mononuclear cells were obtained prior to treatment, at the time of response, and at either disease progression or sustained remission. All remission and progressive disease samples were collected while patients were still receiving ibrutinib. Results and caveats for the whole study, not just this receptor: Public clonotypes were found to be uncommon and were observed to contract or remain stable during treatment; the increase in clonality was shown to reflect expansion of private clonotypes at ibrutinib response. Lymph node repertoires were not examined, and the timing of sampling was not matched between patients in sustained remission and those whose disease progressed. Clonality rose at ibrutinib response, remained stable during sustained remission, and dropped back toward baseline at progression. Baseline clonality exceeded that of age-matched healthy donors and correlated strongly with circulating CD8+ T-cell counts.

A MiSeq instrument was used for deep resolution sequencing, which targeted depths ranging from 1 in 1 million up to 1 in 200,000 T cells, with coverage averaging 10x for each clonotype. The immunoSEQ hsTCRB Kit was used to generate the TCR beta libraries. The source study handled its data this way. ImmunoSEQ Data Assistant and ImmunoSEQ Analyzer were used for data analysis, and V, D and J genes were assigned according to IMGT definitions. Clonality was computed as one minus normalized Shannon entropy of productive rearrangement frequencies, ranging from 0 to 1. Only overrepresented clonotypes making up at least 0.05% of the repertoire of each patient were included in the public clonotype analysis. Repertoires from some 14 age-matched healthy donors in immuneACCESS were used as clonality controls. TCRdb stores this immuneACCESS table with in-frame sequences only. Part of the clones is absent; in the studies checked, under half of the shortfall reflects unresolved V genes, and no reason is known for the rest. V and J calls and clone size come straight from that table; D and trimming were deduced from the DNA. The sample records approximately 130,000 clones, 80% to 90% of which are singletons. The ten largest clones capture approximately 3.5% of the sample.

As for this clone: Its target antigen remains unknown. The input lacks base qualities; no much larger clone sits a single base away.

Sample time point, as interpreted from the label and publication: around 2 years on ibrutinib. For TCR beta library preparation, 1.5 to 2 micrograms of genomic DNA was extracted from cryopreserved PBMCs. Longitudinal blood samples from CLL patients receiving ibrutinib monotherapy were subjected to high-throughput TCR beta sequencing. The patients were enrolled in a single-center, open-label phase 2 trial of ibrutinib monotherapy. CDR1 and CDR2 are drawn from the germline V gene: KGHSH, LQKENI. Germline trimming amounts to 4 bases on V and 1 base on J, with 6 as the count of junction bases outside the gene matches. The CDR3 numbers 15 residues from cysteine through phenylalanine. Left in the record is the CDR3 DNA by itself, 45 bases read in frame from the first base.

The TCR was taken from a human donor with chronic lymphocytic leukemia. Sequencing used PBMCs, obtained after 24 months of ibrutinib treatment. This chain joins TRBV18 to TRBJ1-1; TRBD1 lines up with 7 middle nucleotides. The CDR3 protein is CASSLRQGENTEAFF. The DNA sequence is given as TGTGCCAGCTCACTCCGACAGGGAGAGAACACTGAAGCTTTCTTT. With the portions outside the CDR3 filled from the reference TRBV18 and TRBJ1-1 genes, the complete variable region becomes NAGVMQNPRHLVRRRGQEARLRCSPMKGHSHVYWYRQLPEEGLKFMVYLQKENIIDESGMPKERFSAEFPKEGPSILRIQQVVRGDSAAYFCASSLRQGENTEAFFGQGTRLTVV.